This note documents a single T cell receptor (beta chain) sequence. Its antigen is not known. These data originate in a study of shared clonotypes between healthy human individuals. The method was immunoSEQ multiplex PCR; TCRdb's version includes in-frame clones alone and lacks a portion of them. The repertoire consists of about 1.1 million clones, with approximately 75% occurring once and the leading ten covering approximately 0.9%. V was clipped by 5 bases and J by 10 bases, with 17 bases between them. In germline, CDR1 is MNHEY, CDR2 SMNVEV (reference sequence). CDR3 size: 13 residues. Study-wide results and limits: Richness estimates generally favored naive over memory subsets. Relative to clonotypes present in all four donors, those not shared had lower generation probabilities.

The chain recombines TRBV27 with TRBJ2-5; maybe TRBD1 (5 bases). This clonotype originated in a young man in good health. Some clones in this sample may be carry-over from other donors' samples. Specimen: memory CD4+ T cells from PBMCs. Subset: CD45RA-negative fraction. The CDR3 reads CASSPYRVTDQYF. CDR3 sequence (DNA): TGTGCCAGCAGTCCGTACAGAGTGACAGACCAGTACTTC.